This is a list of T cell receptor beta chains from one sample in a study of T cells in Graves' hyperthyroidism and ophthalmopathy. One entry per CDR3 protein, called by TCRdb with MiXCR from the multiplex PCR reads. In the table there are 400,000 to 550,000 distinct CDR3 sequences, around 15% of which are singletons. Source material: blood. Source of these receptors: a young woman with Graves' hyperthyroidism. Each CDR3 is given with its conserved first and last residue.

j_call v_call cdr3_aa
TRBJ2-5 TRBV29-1 CSVPGQGYETQYF
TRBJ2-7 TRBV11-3 CASSFSIYEQYF
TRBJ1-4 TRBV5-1 CASSPKPGQGDEKLFF
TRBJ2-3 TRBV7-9 CASSPTRLSADTQYF
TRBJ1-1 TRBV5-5 CASSFPGRWETEAFF
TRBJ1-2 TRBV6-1 CASSIGTGRRYGYTF
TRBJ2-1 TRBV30 CAWGRDSSYNEQFF
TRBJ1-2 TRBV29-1 CSVESRAGGYTF
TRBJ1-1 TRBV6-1 CASRPRGALNTEAFF
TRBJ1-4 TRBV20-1 CSAGQGLGPEKLFF
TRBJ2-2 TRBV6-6 CASSYSGLAGENTGELFF
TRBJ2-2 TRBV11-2 CASSLGSRTGELFF
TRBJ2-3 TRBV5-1 CASSGPYLPSDTQYF
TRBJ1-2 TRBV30 CAWREDSAYGYTF
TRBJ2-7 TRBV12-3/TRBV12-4 CASSEGVSYEQYF
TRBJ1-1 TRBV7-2 CASSTRPTRKTEAFF
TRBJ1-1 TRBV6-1 CASSPRNTEAFF
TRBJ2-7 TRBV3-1 CASSPSDWRAYEQYF
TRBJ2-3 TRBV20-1 CSATGGGADTQYF
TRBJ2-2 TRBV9 CASSVGTLNTGELFF
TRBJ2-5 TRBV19 CASSIGTLQETQYF
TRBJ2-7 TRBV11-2 CASSLGGSGEQYF
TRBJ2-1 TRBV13 CASSLTAANEQFF
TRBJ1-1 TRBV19 CASSIPHFPTGDPTEAFF
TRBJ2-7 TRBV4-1 CASSHAGVGDEQYF
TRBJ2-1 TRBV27 CASTTSGEAQFF
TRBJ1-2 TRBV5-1 CASSLKDGQSTFYGYTF
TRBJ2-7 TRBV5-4 CASSLTSGSFYEQYF
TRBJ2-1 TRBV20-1 CSAREWVYEQFF
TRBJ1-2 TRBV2 CASSPENGYTF
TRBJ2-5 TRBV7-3 CASSLSLAGGRETQYF
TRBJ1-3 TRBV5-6 CASSIIDSYSGNTIYF
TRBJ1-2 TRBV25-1 CASSDPGTGFGGYTF
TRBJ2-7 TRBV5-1 CASSLRGRGSYEQYF
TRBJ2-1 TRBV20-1 CSARSARRVGEQFF
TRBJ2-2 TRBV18 CASNRGSVFTGELFF